In this sample, the clone carrying this TCR beta chain turned up many times. Its antigen is unknown. This CDR3 is built from 15 residues. V lost 2 bases to trimming and J lost 6 bases; unmatched junction nucleotides: 5. CDR1 KGHSH and CDR2 LQKENI come from the germline V gene. TCR beta CDR3 sequences were amplified from RNA transcripts. The study used the HTBI primer set for a first-round RT-PCR of the TCR CDR3. From the multiplex PCR reads, TCRdb called clonotypes with MiXCR, one entry per CDR3 protein. There are around 500,000 distinct CDR3 sequences in the sample; over 13% occur only once, and around 17% lies in the top ten. This sample is part of a study of T cells in Graves' hyperthyroidism and ophthalmopathy. General study results and limits: Most clonotypes expanded in the thyroid (above 0.001) were also present in blood. Prediction of ophthalmopathy progression came a median approximately 6 months pre-onset.

When ophthalmopathy did not progress within 18 months, Graves' hyperthyroidism was considered stable. Thyroid ultrasound, orbital computed tomography, clinical symptoms, and serum thyroxine and TRAb underpinned diagnoses. What was sequenced was blood. This TCR was sampled from a woman between 18 and 30 years old with Graves' hyperthyroidism. The chain is built from TRBV18 and TRBJ2-7, with 12 bases that match TRBD2. The CDR3 coding sequence is TGTGCCAGCTCACCAAGGACTAGCGGGACCCCCGAGCAGTACTTC. Its translation: CASSPRTSGTPEQYF.